The 2 T cell receptor beta chains in this list originate from one sample, sequenced in a study of T cell changes during pregnancy in multiple sclerosis. Repertoires were generated with immunoSEQ multiplex PCR, while TCRdb's copy carries only in-frame clones and drops some. The table lists 73,000 or so clones, about 90% of them singletons, with roughly 0.85% in the top ten. Sample: peripheral blood, taken in the second trimester of pregnancy. The receptors originated from a female donor with multiple sclerosis, enrolled in a pregnancy study.

As to this clone: This CDR3 is also generated by other DNA sequences in the sample. The V gene is TRBV29-1, the J gene TRBJ2-7, with 7 bases that match TRBD1. CDR1 SQVTM and CDR2 ANQGSEA come from the germline V gene. The J segment lost 6 bases and the V segment lost 3 bases, leaving 8 bases of the junction unmatched. CDR3 length: 13 residues. The CDR3 DNA reads TGCAGCGTTGACCCGACAGGGTTTAGCGAGCAGTACTTC. Its translation: CSVDPTGFSEQYF.

The rearrangement uses TRBV7-2 and TRBJ2-5, with 7 positions matching TRBD2. With V trimmed by 5 bases and J by 4 bases, 4 bases remained unmatched. The germline V gene encodes CDR1 SGHTA and CDR2 FQGNSA. The CDR3 runs to 13 residues. In DNA, the CDR3 is TGTGCCAGCAGCCCGGGACTAAGAGAGACCCAGTACTTC. Translating it yields CASSPGLRETQYF.